This T cell receptor (beta chain) was sequenced during a study of T cell responses to AZD1222 COVID-19 vaccine (dated by TCRdb to the early 2020s). The study in broad terms: TCR sequencing was performed for roughly 250 trial participants, of whom about 200 were given two doses of AZD1222 and around 25 were given two doses of MenACWY control vaccine. Trial participants were enrolled by age into subgroups of 18-55, 56-69 and 70-plus years, and about 150, 27 and 61 TCR-sequenced participants, respectively, were included in these subgroups. The study at large found these results: Participants were mostly white British, with more females than males. The authors suggested clonal diversity may have been underestimated. Vaccine-associated CD4 TCRs spanned the whole spike protein, with dominant responses in regions 160-218 and 743-854. In the small 56-69-year group, the increase in depth fell short of significance, most likely because of low power. Epitopes outside the regions mutated in the B.1.351 and B.1.1.7 variants were reportedly recognized by nearly half of the unique spike-specific TCRs. After two AZD1222 doses, both the breadth and the depth of spike-specific TCRs were significantly higher than at day 0 and than in MenACWY recipients. Conclusions about previously exposed vaccinees are limited because only a handful of AZD1222 recipients were SARS-CoV-2 seropositive at baseline. Because no day 14 peak-response samples were available, repertoires were characterized only after the peak T cell response.

In light of the paper, this sample's time point label describes: baseline before first vaccination. The sample's treatment or condition label, in plain terms: meningococcal conjugate vaccine given as trial control. The vaccinee samples were drawn from two UK trials, COV001 and COV002, one of which was a single-blind randomized controlled phase 2/3 trial testing AZD1222 (ChAdOx1 nCoV-19) in healthy adults. Trial participant PBMC samples were collected at day 0 and day 28 after the second dose for TCRbeta chain sequencing. The CDR3 regions of human TCRbeta chains were analyzed by immunosequencing. On the authors' methods: Repertoire TCRs were checked for matches against a reference library of SARS-CoV-2-specific TCRs that had been generated using the MIRA antigen-specificity platform. Breadth was defined as the fraction of unique TCRs that were SARS-CoV-2-associated, and depth was defined as the fraction of total T cells that were SARS-CoV-2-associated. Each spike-specific TCR was assigned to its reactive spike region and to a CD4 or CD8 class using the MIRA data. Log10-transformed breadth and depth values were compared by one-way ANOVA with Sidak's multiple comparisons tests. TCRdb took over this immuneACCESS table, retaining in-frame rearrangements with V and J assigned. Such tables are incomplete; in checked studies, under half of the missing clones stem from an unresolved V gene, and the remainder is unexplained. V and J calls and clone size are those listed in that table; D and trimming were worked out from the DNA. In all, the sample holds more than 80,000 clones, and about 91% of those were seen once. The ten largest clones take up approximately 10% of the sample.

With regard to this clone: There is no known antigen for this receptor. No base quality values were provided; no much bigger clone lies one nucleotide off.

The V and J ends are trimmed by 0 bases and 2 bases, leaving 11 bases between them. The cysteine opens and the phenylalanine closes a CDR3 of 15 amino acids. Only the CDR3 DNA is retained, 45 bases long and in frame from the first base. CDR1 and CDR2 are read off the germline V gene as SGDLS and YYNGEE. This receptor was identified in an adult in good health. The chain links TRBV9 with TRBJ2-5; no D gene is confidently identified. The source was peripheral blood, collected on day 0 of MenACWY control vaccination. The CDR3 is CASSVAPQSQETQYF. The DNA sequence reads TGTGCCAGCAGCGTAGCTCCACAATCGCAAGAGACCCAGTACTTC.